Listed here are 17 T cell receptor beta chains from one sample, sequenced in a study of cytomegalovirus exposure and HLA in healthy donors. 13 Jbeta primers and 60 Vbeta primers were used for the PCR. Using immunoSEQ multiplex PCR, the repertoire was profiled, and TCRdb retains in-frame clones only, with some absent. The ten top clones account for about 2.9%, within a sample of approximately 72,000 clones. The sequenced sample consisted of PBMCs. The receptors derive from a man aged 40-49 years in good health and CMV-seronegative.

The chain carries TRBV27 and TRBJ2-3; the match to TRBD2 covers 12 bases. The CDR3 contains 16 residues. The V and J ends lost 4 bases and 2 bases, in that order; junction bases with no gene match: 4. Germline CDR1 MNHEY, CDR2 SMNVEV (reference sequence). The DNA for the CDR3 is TGTGCCAGCAGTTCAAGACTAGCGGGGGACACAGATACGCAGTATTTT. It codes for CASSSRLAGDTDTQYF.

The DNA of the CDR3 is TGTGCCAGCAGCTTAGAGGCCAGGTCCTCAGCCGAGCAGTACTTC. This encodes CASSLEARSSAEQYF. The rearrangement uses TRBV11-2 and TRBJ2-7; D gene uncertain. The CDR3 spans 15 residues. CDR1 is SGHAT, CDR2 FQNNGV, per germline. V shed 0 bases and J shed 6 bases, with 15 bases lying between them.

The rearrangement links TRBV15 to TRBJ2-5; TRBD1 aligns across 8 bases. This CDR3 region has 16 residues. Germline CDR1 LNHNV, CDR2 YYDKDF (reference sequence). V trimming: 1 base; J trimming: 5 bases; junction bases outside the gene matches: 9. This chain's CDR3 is CATSRVPGGKFETQYF. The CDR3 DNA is TGTGCCACCAGCAGAGTCCCAGGGGGCAAATTCGAGACCCAGTACTTC.

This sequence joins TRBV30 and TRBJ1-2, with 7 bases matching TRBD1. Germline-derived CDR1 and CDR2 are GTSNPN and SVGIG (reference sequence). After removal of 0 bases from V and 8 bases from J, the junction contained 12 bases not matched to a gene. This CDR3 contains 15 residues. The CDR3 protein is CAWSVRRATGSGYTF. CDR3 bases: TGTGCCTGGAGTGTACGCCGCGCGACAGGGAGCGGCTACACCTTC.

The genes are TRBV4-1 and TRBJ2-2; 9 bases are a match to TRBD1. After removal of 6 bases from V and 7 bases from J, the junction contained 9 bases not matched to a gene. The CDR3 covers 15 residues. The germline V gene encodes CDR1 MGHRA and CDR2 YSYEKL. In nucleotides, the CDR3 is TGCGCCAGCAGGCAGGGACAGGGTAAGATCGGGGAGCTGTTTTTT. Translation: CASRQGQGKIGELFF.

This chain's CDR3 is CASSSYREGLTDTQYF. CDR3 DNA: TGTGCCAGCAGCTCTTACCGGGAGGGGCTCACAGATACGCAGTATTTT. V usage is TRBV7-3 and J usage is TRBJ2-3; 8 nucleotides match TRBD2. From germline, CDR1 is SGHTA and CDR2 FQGTGA. V trimming: 4 bases; J trimming: 2 bases; junction bases outside the gene matches: 8. This CDR3 is built from 16 residues.

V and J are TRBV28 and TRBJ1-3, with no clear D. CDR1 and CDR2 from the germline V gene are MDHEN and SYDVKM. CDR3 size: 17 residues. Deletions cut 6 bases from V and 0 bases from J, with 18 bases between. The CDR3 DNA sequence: TGTGCCAGCAGCATAGGGAGTCTAAGGAGCTCTGGAAACACCATATATTTT. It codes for CASSIGSLRSSGNTIYF.

The CDR3 bases are TGTGCCAGCAGCGCATTAGGACAGGGTCGTGGAAACACCATATATTTT. This codes for CASSALGQGRGNTIYF. This rearrangement joins TRBV9 to TRBJ1-3; 8 nucleotides agree with TRBD1. The CDR3 is made up of 16 amino acids. J was trimmed by 3 bases and V by 3 bases; bases with no gene match: 8. The germline V gene encodes CDR1 SGDLS and CDR2 YYNGEE.

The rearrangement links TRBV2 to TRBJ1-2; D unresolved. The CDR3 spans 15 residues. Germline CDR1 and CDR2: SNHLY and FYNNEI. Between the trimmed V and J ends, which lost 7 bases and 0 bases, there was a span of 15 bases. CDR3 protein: CASKGDATSNYGYTF. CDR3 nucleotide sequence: TGTGCCAGCAAGGGAGATGCCACATCTAACTATGGCTACACCTTC.

DNA of the CDR3: TGCGCCAGCAGCGGAGGGACAGTATCCTACAATGAGCAGTTCTTC. Translation: CASSGGTVSYNEQFF. This sequence joins TRBV5-1 and TRBJ2-1; maybe TRBD1 (7 bases). Trimming took off 4 bases at V and 1 base at J, with 12 bases between the two ends. This CDR3 has 15 residues. Germline loops: CDR1 SGHRS, CDR2 YFSETQ. The full variable domain, with the rest looked up from reference TRBV5-1 and TRBJ2-1, is KAGVTQTPRYLIKTRGQQVTLSCSPISGHRSVSWYQQTPGQGLQFLFEYFSETQRNKGNFPGRFSGRQFSNSRSEMNVSTLELGDSALYLCASSGGTVSYNEQFFGPGTRLTVL.

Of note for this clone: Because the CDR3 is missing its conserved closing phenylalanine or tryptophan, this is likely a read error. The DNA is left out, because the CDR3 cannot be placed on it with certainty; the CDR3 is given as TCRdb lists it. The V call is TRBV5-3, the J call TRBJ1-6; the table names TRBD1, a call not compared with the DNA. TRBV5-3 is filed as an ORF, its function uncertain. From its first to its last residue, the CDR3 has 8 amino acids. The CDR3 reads CARSLTGD.

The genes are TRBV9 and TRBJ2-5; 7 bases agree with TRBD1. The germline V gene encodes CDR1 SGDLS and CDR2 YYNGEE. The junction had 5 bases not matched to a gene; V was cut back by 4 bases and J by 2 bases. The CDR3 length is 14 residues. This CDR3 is CASSQTGDQETQYF. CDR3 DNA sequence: TGTGCCAGCAGCCAAACAGGGGATCAAGAGACCCAGTACTTC.

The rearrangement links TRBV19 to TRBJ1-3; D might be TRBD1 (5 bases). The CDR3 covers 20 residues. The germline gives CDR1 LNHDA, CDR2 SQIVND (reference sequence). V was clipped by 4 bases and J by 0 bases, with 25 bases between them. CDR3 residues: CASSTQRQQRRVLSGNTIYF. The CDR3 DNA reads TGTGCCAGTAGTACCCAGAGACAGCAGCGCCGGGTCCTCTCTGGAAACACCATATATTTT. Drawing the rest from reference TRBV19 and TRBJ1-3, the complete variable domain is DGGITQSPKYLFRKEGQNVTLSCEQNLNHDAMYWYRQDPGQGLRLIYYSQIVNDFQKGDIAEGYSVSREKKESFPLTVTSAQKNPTAFYLCASSTQRQQRRVLSGNTIYFGEGSWLTVV.

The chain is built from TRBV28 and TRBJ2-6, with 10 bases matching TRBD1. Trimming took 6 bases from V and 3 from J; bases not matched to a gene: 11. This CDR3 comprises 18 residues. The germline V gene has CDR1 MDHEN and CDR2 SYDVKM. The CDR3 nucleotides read TGTGCCAGCAGATCTACCGGGACAGGGGTGGTTGGGGCCAACGTCCTGACTTTC. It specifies CASRSTGTGVVGANVLTF.

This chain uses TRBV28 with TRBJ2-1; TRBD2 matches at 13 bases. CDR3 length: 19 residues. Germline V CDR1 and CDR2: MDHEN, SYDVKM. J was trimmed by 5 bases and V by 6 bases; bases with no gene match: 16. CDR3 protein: CASSGSGTSGDVGDNEQFF. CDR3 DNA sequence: TGTGCCAGCAGCGGGTCCGGGACTAGCGGGGATGTGGGGGACAATGAGCAGTTCTTC.

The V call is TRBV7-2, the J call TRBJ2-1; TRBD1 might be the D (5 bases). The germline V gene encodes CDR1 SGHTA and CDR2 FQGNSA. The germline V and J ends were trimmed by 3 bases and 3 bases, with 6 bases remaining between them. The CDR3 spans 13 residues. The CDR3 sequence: CASSLGHYNEQFF. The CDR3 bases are TGTGCCAGCAGCTTGGGGCACTACAATGAGCAGTTCTTC.

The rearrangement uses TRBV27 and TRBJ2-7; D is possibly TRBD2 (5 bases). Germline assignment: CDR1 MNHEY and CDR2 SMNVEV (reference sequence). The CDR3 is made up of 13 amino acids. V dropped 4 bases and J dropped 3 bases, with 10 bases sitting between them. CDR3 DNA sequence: TGTGCCAGCAGTTCCGGGGAGCTCTACGAGCAGTACTTC. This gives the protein CASSSGELYEQYF.